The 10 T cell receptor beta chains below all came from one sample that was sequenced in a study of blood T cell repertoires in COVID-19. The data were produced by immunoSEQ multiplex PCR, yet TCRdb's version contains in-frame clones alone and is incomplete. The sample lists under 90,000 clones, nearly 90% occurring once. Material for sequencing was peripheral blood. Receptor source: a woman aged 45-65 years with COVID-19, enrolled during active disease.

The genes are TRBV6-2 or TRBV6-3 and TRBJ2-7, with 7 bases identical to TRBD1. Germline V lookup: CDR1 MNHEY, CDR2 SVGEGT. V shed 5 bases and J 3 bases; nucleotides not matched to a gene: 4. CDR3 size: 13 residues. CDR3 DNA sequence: TGTGCCAGCAGTAAGACAGGGCTCTACGAGCAGTACTTC. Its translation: CASSKTGLYEQYF.

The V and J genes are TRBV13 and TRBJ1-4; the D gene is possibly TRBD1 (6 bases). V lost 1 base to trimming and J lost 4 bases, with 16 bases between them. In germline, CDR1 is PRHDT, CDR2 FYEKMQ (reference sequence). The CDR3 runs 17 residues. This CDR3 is CASSLVAGAGVNEKLFF. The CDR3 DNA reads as TGTGCCAGCAGCTTAGTGGCAGGGGCAGGGGTTAATGAAAAACTGTTTTTT.

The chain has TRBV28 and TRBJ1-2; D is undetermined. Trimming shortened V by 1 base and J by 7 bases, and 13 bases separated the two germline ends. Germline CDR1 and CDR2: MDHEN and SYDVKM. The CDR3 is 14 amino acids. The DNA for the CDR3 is TGTGCCAGCAGTTTATTAGTGGGTCAGGCTGGCTACACCTTC. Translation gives CASSLLVGQAGYTF.

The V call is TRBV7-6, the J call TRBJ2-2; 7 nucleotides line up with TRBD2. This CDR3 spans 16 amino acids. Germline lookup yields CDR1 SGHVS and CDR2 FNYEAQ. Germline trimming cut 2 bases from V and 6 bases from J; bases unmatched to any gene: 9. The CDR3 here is CASSLIASGTPGELFF. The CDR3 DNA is TGTGCCAGCAGCTTAATAGCTAGCGGAACCCCCGGGGAGCTGTTTTTT.

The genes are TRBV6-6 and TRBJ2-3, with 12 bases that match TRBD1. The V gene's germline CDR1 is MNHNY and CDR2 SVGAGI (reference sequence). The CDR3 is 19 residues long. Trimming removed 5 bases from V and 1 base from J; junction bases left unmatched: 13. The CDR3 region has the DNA TGTGCCAGCAGTCCCAGGTGGGGGACAGGGGGCAGAGGCACAGATACGCAGTATTTT. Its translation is CASSPRWGTGGRGTDTQYF.

CDR3 region: CASSDNSHQPQHF. The CDR3 DNA follows: TGTGCCAGCAGTGATAACAGTCATCAGCCCCAGCATTTT. The V and J genes are TRBV6-1 and TRBJ1-5; D gene unclear. This CDR3 contains 13 residues. Germline V gene lookup returns CDR1 MNHNS and CDR2 SASEGT. Trimming pared 3 bases from V and 5 bases from J, leaving 8 bases between.

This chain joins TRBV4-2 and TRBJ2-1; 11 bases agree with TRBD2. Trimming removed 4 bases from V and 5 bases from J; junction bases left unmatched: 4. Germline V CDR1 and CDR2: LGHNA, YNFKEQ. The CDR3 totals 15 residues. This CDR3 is CASSRRLAGNNEQFF. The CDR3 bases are TGTGCCAGCAGCCGCCGACTAGCGGGAAACAATGAGCAGTTCTTC.

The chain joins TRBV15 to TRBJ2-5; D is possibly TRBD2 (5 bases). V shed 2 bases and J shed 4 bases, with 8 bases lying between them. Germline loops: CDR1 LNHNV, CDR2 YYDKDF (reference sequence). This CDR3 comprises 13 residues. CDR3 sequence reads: CATSRFAGETQYF. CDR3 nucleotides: TGTGCCACCAGCAGATTTGCGGGAGAGACCCAGTACTTC.

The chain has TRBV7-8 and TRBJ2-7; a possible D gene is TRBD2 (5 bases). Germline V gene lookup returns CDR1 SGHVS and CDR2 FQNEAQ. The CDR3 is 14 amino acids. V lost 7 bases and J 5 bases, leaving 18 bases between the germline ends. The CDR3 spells CASTPTTHSDEQYF. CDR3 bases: TGTGCCAGCACCCCGACTACTCATAGCGACGAGCAGTACTTC.

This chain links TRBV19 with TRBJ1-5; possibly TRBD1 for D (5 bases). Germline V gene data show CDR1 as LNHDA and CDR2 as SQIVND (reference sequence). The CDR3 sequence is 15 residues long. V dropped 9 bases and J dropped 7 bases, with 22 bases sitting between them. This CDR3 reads CASLQSGQGTQPQHF. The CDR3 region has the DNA TGTGCCAGCTTGCAGAGTGGGCAGGGAACCCAGCCCCAGCATTTT.